One and the same sample provided the 16 T cell receptor beta chains below, sequenced in a study of glioma-infiltrating T cells after dendritic cell vaccination. The method was immunoSEQ multiplex PCR; TCRdb's version includes in-frame clones alone and lacks a portion of them. The sample contains around 97,000 clones, roughly four fifths of which appear only once. The sample here was blood, taken before dendritic cell vaccination. The receptor source for this set is a human donor with glioblastoma.

The chain is built from TRBV4-1 and TRBJ2-3, with 7 bases matching TRBD1. Germline-derived CDR1 and CDR2 are MGHRA and YSYEKL. The CDR3 extends over 15 amino acids. After removal of 0 bases from V and 4 bases from J, the junction contained 4 bases not matched to a gene. DNA of the CDR3: TGCGCCAGCAGCCAAGAGAGACAGGGATCAGATACGCAGTATTTT. Translation: CASSQERQGSDTQYF.

V gene TRBV29-1 combines with J gene TRBJ1-5; weak D call: TRBD1 (5 bases). The V end lost 4 bases, the J end lost 3 bases, and 13 bases lay between the germline ends. The CDR3 extends over 14 amino acids. CDR1 and CDR2 (germline): SQVTM, ANQGSEA. CDR3 bases: TGCAGCGTTGCCCCAGGGTTGGACAATCAGCCCCAGCATTTT. Translation: CSVAPGLDNQPQHF.

The rearrangement links TRBV5-1 to TRBJ1-5, with 11 bases aligning to TRBD1. This CDR3 comprises 19 residues. In germline, CDR1 is SGHRS, CDR2 YFSETQ. V lost 2 bases, J lost 0 bases, and 10 bases stayed unmatched. CDR3 sequence (DNA): TGCGCCAGCAGCTTAAAGGGACAGGGGGGAACTTATAGCAATCAGCCCCAGCATTTT. Amino acids: CASSLKGQGGTYSNQPQHF.

The V call is TRBV5-6, the J call TRBJ2-7; the D gene is possibly TRBD1 (5 bases). The germline V and J ends were trimmed by 4 bases and 2 bases, with 10 bases remaining between them. The germline V gene has CDR1 SGHDT and CDR2 YYEEEE. This CDR3 is built from 13 residues. For the CDR3, the DNA is TGTGCCAGCAGCAGGGGCACCGCCTACGAGCAGTACTTC. Translated, it gives CASSRGTAYEQYF.

The rearrangement uses TRBV4-1 and TRBJ1-2; 11 positions match TRBD1. Germline V gene data show CDR1 as MGHRA and CDR2 as YSYEKL. This CDR3 spans 19 amino acids. With 0 bases clipped from V and 6 bases from J, the junction kept 15 bases outside the gene matches. Written as DNA, the CDR3 is TGCGCCAGCAGCCAAGAGTCGGGGCGAGGGACAGGGGGGAATGATGGCTACACCTTC. Translating it yields CASSQESGRGTGGNDGYTF.

The V gene is TRBV6-6, the J gene TRBJ2-7, with TRBD1 identical over 8 bases. The junction had 8 bases not matched to a gene; V was cut back by 4 bases and J by 6 bases. The length of the CDR3 is 14 residues. Germline values: CDR1 MNHNY, CDR2 SVGAGI (reference sequence). The DNA for the CDR3 is TGTGCCAGCAGTTTTGGACAGGGAATCTTCGAGCAGTACTTC. Protein product: CASSFGQGIFEQYF.

This clone was seen a handful of times. The chain joins TRBV7-9 to TRBJ1-1, with TRBD1 as a possible D gene (5 bases). The CDR3 extends over 13 amino acids. Germline lookup yields CDR1 SEHNR and CDR2 FQNEAQ (reference sequence). Deletions cut 2 bases from V and 4 bases from J, with 8 bases between. The CDR3: CASSLRGGTEAFF. The CDR3 DNA is TGTGCCAGCAGCTTAAGGGGAGGCACTGAAGCTTTCTTT.

The V call is TRBV5-1, the J call TRBJ1-5, with TRBD1 matching 7 bases. After removal of 4 bases from V and 6 bases from J, the junction contained 7 bases not matched to a gene. The CDR3 is made up of 14 amino acids. CDR1 is SGHRS, CDR2 YFSETQ, per germline. The CDR3 loop reads CASSPDRESQPQHF. DNA for the CDR3: TGCGCCAGCAGCCCAGACAGGGAGTCTCAGCCCCAGCATTTT.

V gene TRBV10-2 combines with J gene TRBJ2-5, with TRBD2 identical over 11 bases. Germline values: CDR1 WSHSY, CDR2 SAAADI. The CDR3 length is 16 residues. The trim removed 4 bases at V and 4 bases at J, leaving 8 bases unmatched. This chain's CDR3 is CASSVPPLAGGETQYF. CDR3 coding DNA: TGCGCCAGCAGTGTCCCCCCGCTAGCGGGGGGAGAGACCCAGTACTTC.

The rearrangement uses TRBV30 and TRBJ1-1; the match to TRBD1 covers 10 bases. The CDR3 loop spans 17 amino acids. Germline lookup yields CDR1 GTSNPN and CDR2 SVGIG (reference sequence). The trim removed 4 bases at V and 1 base at J, leaving 12 bases unmatched. The CDR3 DNA reads as TGTGCCTGGACCTTCCGGGACAGGGGTCTGTGGAACACTGAAGCTTTCTTT. Protein sequence: CAWTFRDRGLWNTEAFF. The variable domain in full, completed from reference TRBV30 and TRBJ1-1, reads SQTIHQWPATLVQPVGSPLSLECTVEGTSNPNLYWYRQAAGRGLQLLFYSVGIGQISSEVPQNLSASRPQDRQFILSSKKLLLSDSGFYLCAWTFRDRGLWNTEAFFGQGTRLTVV.

Notes on this clone: The junction departs from the called germline gene at one end, perhaps through a read error. V gene TRBV7-7 combines with J gene TRBJ2-7; possibly TRBD2 for D (5 bases). The CDR3 contains 13 residues. The germline V gene encodes CDR1 SSHAT and CDR2 FNYEAQ (reference sequence). DNA for the CDR3: TGTGCTAGCAGCTTTGGAGAGAGGGACGAGCAGTACTTC. As protein: CASSFGERDEQYF.

This sequence joins TRBV7-9 and TRBJ2-3, with 8 nucleotides matching TRBD2. The CDR3 loop spans 17 amino acids. Germline CDR1 and CDR2: SEHNR and FQNEAQ (reference sequence). V lost 5 bases and J lost 5; bases outside the gene matches: 15. This CDR3 reads CASSLLAGGPRGDTQYF. The CDR3 region has the DNA TGTGCCAGCAGCCTGCTTGCGGGGGGACCACGAGGAGATACGCAGTATTTT.

The chain carries TRBV29-1 and TRBJ2-2; TRBD2 matches 8 bases. The junction had 8 bases not matched to a gene; V was cut back by 5 bases and J by 6 bases. This CDR3 is 14 amino acids long. CDR1 SQVTM and CDR2 ANQGSEA come from the germline V gene. The CDR3 loop reads CSVRGGRGAGELFF. The CDR3 coding sequence is TGCAGCGTTCGGGGGGGCCGTGGGGCCGGGGAGCTGTTTTTT.

The chain has TRBV5-1 and TRBJ2-2; a possible D gene is TRBD1 (5 bases). This CDR3 contains 14 residues. Germline CDR1 and CDR2: SGHRS and YFSETQ. The V end was cut by 1 base, the J end by 5 bases, with 9 bases between. CDR3 loop: CASSLQQETGELFF. CDR3 nucleotides: TGCGCCAGCAGCTTGCAACAGGAGACCGGGGAGCTGTTTTTT.

The V gene is TRBV7-9, the J gene TRBJ2-5; TRBD2 aligns across 16 bases. Trimming removed 1 base from V and 6 bases from J; junction bases left unmatched: 5. The CDR3 consists of 17 residues. Germline CDR1 is SEHNR and CDR2 is FQNEAQ (reference sequence). CDR3 region: CASSLGKGLAGGKTQYF. The CDR3 DNA is TGTGCCAGCAGCTTAGGAAAGGGACTAGCGGGGGGGAAGACCCAGTACTTC.

V and J are TRBV27 and TRBJ2-7, with 10 bases aligning to TRBD1. The CDR3 is 15 residues long. Trimming at V came to 4 bases and at J to 4 bases, leaving 7 bases not matched to a gene. Germline assignment: CDR1 MNHEY and CDR2 SMNVEV (reference sequence). In nucleotides, the CDR3 is TGTGCCAGCAGTTCTCGACAGGGGGCTGAATACGAGCAGTACTTC. As protein: CASSSRQGAEYEQYF.